The rows below give T cell receptor beta chains drawn from one sample of a study of CD8 T cells in ankylosing spondylitis. TCRdb re-analysed the 5' RACE reads in MiXCR, keeping a single row per CDR3 protein. The sample consists of about 220,000 distinct CDR3 sequences, about 7% of them appearing once. What was sequenced was blood, either unsorted or a sorted T cell fraction (not recorded which). These receptors all come from a male donor with ankylosing spondylitis. CDR3s include the opening cysteine and the closing phenylalanine or tryptophan. The D gene is left open where the match is weak. Rows give clone size only sometimes, using once, few, many, or a class for an expanded clone.

many	TRBV9	.	TRBJ2-3	CASSVLASDTQYF	TGTGCCAGCAGCGTACTAGCTTCAGATACGCAGTATTTT
few	TRBV7-9	TRBD1	TRBJ2-7	CASSTRDRGYPYEQYF	TGTGCCAGCAGCACCCGGGACAGGGGTTACCCCTACGAGCAGTACTTC
.	TRBV12-3/TRBV12-4	TRBD2	TRBJ2-1	CAIFLSPFGGVSTYNEQFF	TGTGCCATATTTCTTTCCCCCTTTGGGGGGGTAAGCACCTACAATGAGCAGTTCTTC
few	TRBV11-2	.	TRBJ2-3	CASSLGVYTQYF	TGTGCCAGCAGCTTAGGCGTATATACGCAGTATTTT
many	TRBV20-1	.	TRBJ1-2	CSARFYTDDYGYTF	TGCAGTGCTAGGTTCTACACGGACGACTATGGCTACACCTTC
many	TRBV5-1	TRBD1	TRBJ2-7	CASSFGQGAFEQYF	TGCGCCAGCAGCTTCGGACAGGGGGCTTTCGAGCAGTACTTC
few	TRBV30	TRBD1	TRBJ1-1	CAWSRDRRGTEAFF	TGTGCCTGGAGCCGGGACAGGAGAGGCACTGAAGCTTTCTTT
few	TRBV28	.	TRBJ2-1	CASSLYREKTRGEQFF	TGTGCCAGCAGTTTATACCGGGAGAAAACCAGAGGTGAGCAGTTCTTC
many	TRBV27	.	TRBJ1-2	CASRTLGNYGYTF	TGTGCCAGCAGGACCCTCGGGAACTATGGCTACACCTTC
few	TRBV6-1	TRBD1	TRBJ2-2	CASSQRGLDGGELFF	TGTGCCAGCAGCCAAAGGGGGCTAGATGGCGGGGAGCTGTTTTTT
many	TRBV10-3	.	TRBJ2-3	CAISADNPSSTDTQYF	TGTGCCATCAGCGCCGATAACCCATCTAGCACAGATACGCAGTATTTT
many	TRBV6-1	.	TRBJ1-2	CASSEGQPSIYGYTF	TGTGCCAGCAGTGAAGGACAGCCCTCAATCTATGGCTACACCTTC
.	TRBV15	TRBD1	TRBJ1-2	CATRARDSLTYGYTF	TGTGCCACGCGAGCAAGGGACAGTTTGACCTATGGCTACACCTTC
many	TRBV14	TRBD1	TRBJ2-6	CASSLRTGDPGANVLTF	TGTGCCAGCAGCCTTCGGACAGGCGATCCGGGGGCCAACGTCCTGACTTTC
few	TRBV6-1	TRBD2	TRBJ2-3	CASSEIRPSGRAFRDTQYF	TGTGCCAGCAGTGAAATTAGGCCTAGCGGGAGGGCCTTCAGAGATACGCAGTATTTT
many	TRBV6-1	.	TRBJ2-7	CASSSKGGREQYF	TGTGCCAGCAGCTCCAAGGGAGGCCGCGAGCAGTACTTC
many	TRBV10-3	TRBD2	TRBJ2-3	CAIRGSGRFTDTQYF	TGTGCCATCAGGGGTAGCGGGCGCTTCACAGATACGCAGTATTTT